This T cell receptor (beta chain) was documented in a study of cytomegalovirus exposure and HLA in healthy donors. Findings of the study overall: TCR sequences were mostly rare, though some public TCRs occurred in many donors. Reports showed the classifier diagnosing cytomegalovirus status with high specificity and sensitivity.

Per the germline V gene, CDR1 is WSHSY and CDR2 is SAAADI. Unmatched junction bases numbered 7, after V lost 5 bases and J lost 2 bases. This CDR3 has 15 residues. This table comes from immunoSEQ multiplex PCR, and its TCRdb copy is limited to in-frame clones, with some not included. Here the sample spans under 150,000 clones, more than 85% being singletons. Details on this clone: Antigen unknown.

The receptor was derived from a man younger than 35 in good health and CMV-seronegative. The V gene is TRBV10-2, the J gene TRBJ2-3; 7 nucleotides agree with TRBD2. The material sequenced was PBMCs. CDR3 DNA: TGCGCCAGCAGTCGCCGGGACTACCACACAGATACGCAGTATTTT. It translates to CASSRRDYHTDTQYF.